This is a list of T cell receptor beta chains from one sample in a study of CD8+ T cells in alopecia areata. Repertoires were generated with immunoSEQ multiplex PCR, while TCRdb's copy carries only in-frame clones and drops some. Here the sample spans about 60,000 clones, 46% being singletons. The sample was CD8+ T cells sorted from blood, taken around week 37, from a patient treated with tofacitinib. The origin of the receptors is a human donor with alopecia areata. Each CDR3 is given with its conserved first and last residue. D genes are given only for firm matches. Clone sizes are given selectively: once, few, many, or a class where the clone is expanded.

v_gene	abundance	j_gene	d_gene	CDR3nt	CDR3aa
TRBV29-1	few	TRBJ2-1	.	TGCAGCGTCCTAGGGACCGACGCCTACAATGAGCAGTTCTTC	CSVLGTDAYNEQFF
TRBV29-1	.	TRBJ2-1	.	TGCAGCGTTGAATGGCGGTTTGAGCAGTTCTTC	CSVEWRFEQFF
TRBV29-1	few	TRBJ1-2	.	TGCAGCGTTCCGGGGGGAGGCGGCTACACCTTC	CSVPGGGGYTF
TRBV29-1	.	TRBJ2-3	TRBD1	TGCAGCGTTGTGACAGGGGATGATACACAGTATTTT	CSVVTGDDTQYF
TRBV14	few	TRBJ2-7	TRBD1	TGTGCCAGCAGCCAGACAGGGGTCGAGCAGTACTTC	CASSQTGVEQYF
TRBV5-1	.	TRBJ2-1	.	TGCGCCAGCAGGACGGCCGATGAGCAGTTCTTC	CASRTADEQFF
TRBV6-5	.	TRBJ1-2	.	TGTGCCAGCAGTTACTCGTCCCTAAGGGGCTACACCTTC	CASSYSSLRGYTF
TRBV29-1	few	TRBJ1-5	.	TGCAGCGCCGGACCAGCATCCAATCAGCCCCAGCATTTT	CSAGPASNQPQHF
TRBV23-1	few	TRBJ1-1	.	TGCGCCAGCAGTCTCGGGGGGGAAGCTTTCTTT	CASSLGGEAFF
TRBV14	.	TRBJ2-3	.	TGTGCCAGCAGCCAATCGGGCTGGACAGATACGCAGTATTTT	CASSQSGWTDTQYF
TRBV9	.	TRBJ2-7	.	TGTGCCAGCAGCGTAGAAGGCAACTCCTACGAGCAGTACTTC	CASSVEGNSYEQYF
TRBV9	once	TRBJ2-5	.	TGTGCCAGCAGCCTCTCCCCGACTCCAGGGGAGACCCAGTACTTC	CASSLSPTPGETQYF
TRBV23-1	.	TRBJ2-3	.	TGTGCCAGCAGCTTAGCCAGCGGGCTTGATACGCAGTATTTT	CASSLASGLDTQYF
TRBV30	.	TRBJ1-2	TRBD1	TGTGCCTGGAGTGTTCCTGGAGGAGGGGGCGCGGATGGCTACACCTTC	CAWSVPGGGGADGYTF
TRBV5-6	.	TRBJ1-1	.	TGTGCCAGCAGCCCTCCGGGACGGATGAACACTGAAGCTTTCTTT	CASSPPGRMNTEAFF
TRBV29-1	few	TRBJ1-1	TRBD1	TGCAGCGTTGAAGAAGCGCGGACAGGGGACTGGGACACTGAAGCTTTCTTT	CSVEEARTGDWDTEAFF
TRBV4-2	.	TRBJ2-7	.	TGTGCCAGCAGCCAAGAAGGTAACAGCCCCTACGAGCAGTACTTC	CASSQEGNSPYEQYF
TRBV30	.	TRBJ1-1	TRBD1	TGTGCCTGGGGGACAGGGATGAACACTGAAGCTTTCTTT	CAWGTGMNTEAFF
TRBV5-6	few	TRBJ2-2	.	TGTGCCAGCAGCTTGGATGAGGTGAGGGCTAGACGAACCGGGGAGCTGTTTTTT	CASSLDEVRARRTGELFF
TRBV6-5	.	TRBJ1-1	.	TGTGCCAGCAGTTACTCGATGGCGAGGGCTGAAGCTTTCTTT	CASSYSMARAEAFF
TRBV7-9	.	TRBJ2-1	.	TGTGCCAGCAGCTTTTACAGTGAAGGCTGGGATGAGCAGTTCTTC	CASSFYSEGWDEQFF
TRBV15	.	TRBJ1-1	.	TGTGCCACCAGCAGAGATCTGGAGGCAGGGTCCCTGAACACTGAAGCTTTCTTT	CATSRDLEAGSLNTEAFF
TRBV7-8	.	TRBJ2-5	TRBD2	TGTGCCAGCAGCTTAGCAGGGAGGGCGAGAGAGACCCAGTACTTC	CASSLAGRARETQYF
TRBV30	.	TRBJ2-1	TRBD2	TGTGCCTGGAGTCCGGGACTAGCGGGAGTTGTTGGGCAGTTCTTC	CAWSPGLAGVVGQFF
TRBV6-5	.	TRBJ2-7	.	TGTGCCAGCGGTTACGAGCAGTACTTC	CASGYEQYF
TRBV7-9	once	TRBJ2-5	.	TGTGCCAGCAGCCTCGGGACGGCGGAGACCCAGTACTTC	CASSLGTAETQYF
TRBV9	few	TRBJ2-7	TRBD2	TGTGCCAGCAGCCCTGGGACTAGCGGGAGGGCCACCAACGAGCAGTACTTC	CASSPGTSGRATNEQYF
TRBV7-2	.	TRBJ1-1	.	TGTGCCAGCAGCTTAGCAGGGATTCACACTGAAGCTTTCTTT	CASSLAGIHTEAFF
TRBV30	few	TRBJ1-1	.	TGTGCCAGAAGAGAGACCCTGAACACTGAAGCTTTCTTT	CARRETLNTEAFF
TRBV30	.	TRBJ2-3	.	TGTGCCTGTAACATGGGGGTTGCAGATACGCAGTATTTT	CACNMGVADTQYF
TRBV30	once	TRBJ2-3	.	TGTGCCTGGAGTGATCCAACTAGCCTAAGCACAGATACGCAGTATTTT	CAWSDPTSLSTDTQYF
TRBV7-9	.	TRBJ2-5	TRBD2	TGTGCCAGCAGCACCCTGGGAGGGCACGGTGAGACCCAGTACTTC	CASSTLGGHGETQYF
TRBV29-1	few	TRBJ1-2	.	TGCAGCGCCCCTGGAGGGTCCGGCTACACCTTC	CSAPGGSGYTF
TRBV7-2	few	TRBJ2-2	.	TGTGCCAGCAGCCCGGGGGGCGGGGCCGGGGAGCTGTTTTTT	CASSPGGGAGELFF
TRBV29-1	few	TRBJ2-7	TRBD1	TGCAGCGTTGGTGGCTGGACAGGGAGCTCCTACGAGCAGTACTTC	CSVGGWTGSSYEQYF
TRBV6-5	.	TRBJ2-7	.	TGTGCCAGCAGCCTCCCGGGCACGGATGCCAGCGAGCAGTACTTC	CASSLPGTDASEQYF
TRBV19	many	TRBJ2-7	.	TGTGCCAGTAGCCCCGGGACTAGGGGGCACGAGCAGTACTTC	CASSPGTRGHEQYF
TRBV5-1	.	TRBJ2-1	.	TGCGCCAGCAGCTTGGCTGACAATGAGCAGTTCTTC	CASSLADNEQFF
TRBV30	.	TRBJ1-2	.	TGTGCCTGGAGCGTCGACAGAAACTATGGCTACACCTTC	CAWSVDRNYGYTF
TRBV19	.	TRBJ2-7	.	TGTGCCAGTAGGGCAGAAGGGTTCTACGAGCAGTACTTC	CASRAEGFYEQYF
TRBV4-1	.	TRBJ2-7	.	TGCGCCAGCAGCCAAGATGAGTACGGACTAACCTACGAGCAGTACTTC	CASSQDEYGLTYEQYF
TRBV7-2	few	TRBJ2-7	.	TGTGCCAGCAGCCCCGGGGTGGGCTCCTACGAGCAGTACTTC	CASSPGVGSYEQYF
TRBV29-1	few	TRBJ1-2	.	TGCAGCGGCACTGGAGGGTTGGATGGCTACACCTTC	CSGTGGLDGYTF
TRBV5-8	.	TRBJ2-1	.	TGTGCCAGCAGCTCAATGAGTGAGCAGTTCTTC	CASSSMSEQFF
TRBV29-1	.	TRBJ2-1	.	TGCAGCGTTGAAGATCTATCGTCCTACAATGAGCAGTTCTTC	CSVEDLSSYNEQFF
TRBV7-9	.	TRBJ2-1	.	TGTGCCAGTACCAGACTTGGAGCGGATGAGCAGTTCTTC	CASTRLGADEQFF